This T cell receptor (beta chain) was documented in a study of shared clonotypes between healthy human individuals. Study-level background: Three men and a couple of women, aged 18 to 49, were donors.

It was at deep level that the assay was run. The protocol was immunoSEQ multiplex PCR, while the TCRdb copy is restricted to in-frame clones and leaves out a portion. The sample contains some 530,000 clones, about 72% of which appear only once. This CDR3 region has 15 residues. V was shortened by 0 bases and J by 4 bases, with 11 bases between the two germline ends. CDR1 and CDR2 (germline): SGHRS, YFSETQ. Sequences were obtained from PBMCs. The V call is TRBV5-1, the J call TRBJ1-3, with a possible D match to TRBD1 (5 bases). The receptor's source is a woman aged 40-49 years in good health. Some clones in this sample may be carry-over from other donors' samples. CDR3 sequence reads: CASSLAGTKGNTIYF. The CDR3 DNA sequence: TGCGCCAGCAGCTTGGCTGGGACGAAAGGAAACACCATATATTTT. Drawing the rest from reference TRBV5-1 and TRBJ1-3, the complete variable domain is KAGVTQTPRYLIKTRGQQVTLSCSPISGHRSVSWYQQTPGQGLQFLFEYFSETQRNKGNFPGRFSGRQFSNSRSEMNVSTLELGDSALYLCASSLAGTKGNTIYFGEGSWLTVV.